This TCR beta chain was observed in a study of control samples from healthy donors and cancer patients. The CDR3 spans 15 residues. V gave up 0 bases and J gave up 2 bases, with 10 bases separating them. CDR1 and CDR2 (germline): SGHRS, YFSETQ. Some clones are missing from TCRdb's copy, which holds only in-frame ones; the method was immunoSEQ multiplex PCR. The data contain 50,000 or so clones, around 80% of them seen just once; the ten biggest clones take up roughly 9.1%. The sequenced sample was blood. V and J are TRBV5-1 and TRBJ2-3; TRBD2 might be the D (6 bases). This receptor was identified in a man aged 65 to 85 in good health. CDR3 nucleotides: TGCGCCAGCAGCTTGGGACTAGACGCCACAGATACGCAGTATTTT. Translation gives CASSLGLDATDTQYF.